A selection of T cell receptor beta chains follows, all from one sample in a study of T-cell memory formation after mild COVID-19. Using its own MiXCR run on the 5' RACE reads, TCRdb lists one record per CDR3 protein. The table lists 150,000 to 200,000 distinct CDR3 sequences, 31% of them singletons. Source material: PBMCs or a T cell subset sorted from them (not recorded which). The receptors derive from an adult woman who had mild COVID-19 (a few samples of this study predate the infection). Cell type and time point are not known. CDR3s include the opening cysteine and the closing phenylalanine or tryptophan. Fields, in order: J gene, clone size, V gene, D gene, CDR3 DNA, CDR3 protein. The D gene is left open where the match is weak. Clone size, where shown, is once, few, many, or a class for clones that have expanded.

j_call: TRBJ1-3; clone_size: few; v_call: TRBV7-2; d_call: NA; cdr3_nt: TGTGCCAGCAGCTTACTGGGAGGGGCTTCTGGAAACACCATATATTTT; cdr3_aa: CASSLLGGASGNTIYF
j_call: TRBJ1-4; clone_size: few; v_call: TRBV12-3/TRBV12-4; d_call: NA; cdr3_nt: TGTGCCAGCAGTTTCTACGGCGGAGATGAAAAACTGTTTTTT; cdr3_aa: CASSFYGGDEKLFF
j_call: TRBJ1-1; clone_size: NA; v_call: TRBV7-2; d_call: TRBD1; cdr3_nt: TGTGCCAGCAGCTTATACAGGGGCGCCCCTGAAGCTTTCTTT; cdr3_aa: CASSLYRGAPEAFF
j_call: TRBJ2-1; clone_size: few; v_call: TRBV7-2; d_call: NA; cdr3_nt: TGTGCCAGCAGCTCCCGTGAGGTTGTTGAGCAGTTCTTC; cdr3_aa: CASSSREVVEQFF
j_call: TRBJ1-1; clone_size: few; v_call: TRBV7-9; d_call: TRBD1; cdr3_nt: TGTGCCAGCAGCCCCGGGACAGGGGGCCGGACTGAAGCTTTCTTT; cdr3_aa: CASSPGTGGRTEAFF
j_call: TRBJ2-3; clone_size: NA; v_call: TRBV7-9; d_call: TRBD2; cdr3_nt: TGTGCCAGCAGCCTTACCATTACTAGCGGGAGGGCCTTGACACAGTATTTT; cdr3_aa: CASSLTITSGRALTQYF
j_call: TRBJ2-3; clone_size: many; v_call: TRBV15; d_call: TRBD1; cdr3_nt: TGTGCCACCAGCAGAGCCGGGACAGGGGGCTCTACGCAGTATTTT; cdr3_aa: CATSRAGTGGSTQYF
j_call: TRBJ1-5; clone_size: NA; v_call: TRBV18; d_call: NA; cdr3_nt: TGTGCCAGCTCACCCCCTGGGAGGGGGGGCAATCAGCCCCAGCATTTT; cdr3_aa: CASSPPGRGGNQPQHF
j_call: TRBJ2-5; clone_size: few; v_call: TRBV4-1; d_call: NA; cdr3_nt: TGCGCCAGCAGCCAAGATTGGCCGGGGACCTGGGAGACCCAGTACTTC; cdr3_aa: CASSQDWPGTWETQYF
j_call: TRBJ2-5; clone_size: few; v_call: TRBV5-1; d_call: NA; cdr3_nt: TGCGCCAGCAGCTTGGGGGCGACCCAAGAGACCCAGTACTTC; cdr3_aa: CASSLGATQETQYF